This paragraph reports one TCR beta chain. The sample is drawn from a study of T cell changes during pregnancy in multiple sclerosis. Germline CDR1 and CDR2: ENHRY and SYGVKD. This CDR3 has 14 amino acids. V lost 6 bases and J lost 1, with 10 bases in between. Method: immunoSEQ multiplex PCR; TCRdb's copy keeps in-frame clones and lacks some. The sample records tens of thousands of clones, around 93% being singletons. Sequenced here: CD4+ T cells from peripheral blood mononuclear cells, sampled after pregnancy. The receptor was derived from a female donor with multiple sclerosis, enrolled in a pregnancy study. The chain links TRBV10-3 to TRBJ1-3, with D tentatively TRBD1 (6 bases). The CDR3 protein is CAISPQGSGNTIYF. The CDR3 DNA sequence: TGTGCCATCAGCCCACAGGGTTCTGGAAACACCATATATTTT.